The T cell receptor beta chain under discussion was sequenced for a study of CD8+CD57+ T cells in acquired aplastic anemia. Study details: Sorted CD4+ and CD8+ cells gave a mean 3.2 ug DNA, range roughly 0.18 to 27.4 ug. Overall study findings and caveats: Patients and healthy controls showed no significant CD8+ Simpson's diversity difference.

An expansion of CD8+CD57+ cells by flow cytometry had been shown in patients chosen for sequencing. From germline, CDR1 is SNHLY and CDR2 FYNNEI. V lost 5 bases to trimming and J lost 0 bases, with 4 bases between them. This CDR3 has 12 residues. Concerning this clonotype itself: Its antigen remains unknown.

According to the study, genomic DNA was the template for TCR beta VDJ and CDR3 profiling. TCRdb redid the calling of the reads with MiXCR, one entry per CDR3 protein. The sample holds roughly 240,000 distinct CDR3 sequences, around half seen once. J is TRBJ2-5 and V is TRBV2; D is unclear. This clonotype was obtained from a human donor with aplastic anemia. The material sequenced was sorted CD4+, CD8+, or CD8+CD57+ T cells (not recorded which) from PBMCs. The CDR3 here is CASSWNQETQYF. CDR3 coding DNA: TGTGCCAGCAGTTGGAACCAAGAGACCCAGTACTTC.